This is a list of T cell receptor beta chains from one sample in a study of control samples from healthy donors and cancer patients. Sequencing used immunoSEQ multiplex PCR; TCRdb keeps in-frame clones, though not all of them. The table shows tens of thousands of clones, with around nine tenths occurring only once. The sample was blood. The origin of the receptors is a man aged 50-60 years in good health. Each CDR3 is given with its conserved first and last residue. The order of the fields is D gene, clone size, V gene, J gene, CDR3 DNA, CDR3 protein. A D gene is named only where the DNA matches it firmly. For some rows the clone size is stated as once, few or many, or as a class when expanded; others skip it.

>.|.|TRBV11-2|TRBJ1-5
TGTGCCAGCAGCTTAGGAGACCATAGCAATCAGCCCCAGCATTTT
CASSLGDHSNQPQHF
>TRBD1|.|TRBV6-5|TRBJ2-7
TGTGCCAGCTGGCGGACAGGGTCCTACGAGCAGTACTTC
CASWRTGSYEQYF
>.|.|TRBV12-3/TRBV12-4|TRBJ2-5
TGTGCCAGCAGTTTCGGAGGGGAGACCCAGTACTTC
CASSFGGETQYF
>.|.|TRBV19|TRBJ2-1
TGTGCCAGTAGAACTGGACTCAGACAAAATGAGCAGTTCTTC
CASRTGLRQNEQFF
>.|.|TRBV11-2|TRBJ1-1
TGTGCCAGCTCGTTCCTTGTAAGGGGAACTGAAGCTTTCTTT
CASSFLVRGTEAFF
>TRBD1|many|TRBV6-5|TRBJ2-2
TGTGCCAGCAGCGGGACAGAAGCTAGCGGGGAGCTGTTTTTT
CASSGTEASGELFF
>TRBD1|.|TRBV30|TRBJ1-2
TGTGCCTGGAGTCCCGGACAGGGGAAAGACTATGGCTACACCTTC
CAWSPGQGKDYGYTF
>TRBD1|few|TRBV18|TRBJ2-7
TGTGCCAGCTCACCAGGGACAGGGAACGAGCAGTACTTC
CASSPGTGNEQYF
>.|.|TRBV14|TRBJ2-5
TGTGCCAGCAGCCGTGAAATTCGAGAGACCCAGTACTTC
CASSREIRETQYF
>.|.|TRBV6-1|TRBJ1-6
TGTGCCAGCAGTGAACGTTATAATTCACCCCTCCACTTT
CASSERYNSPLHF
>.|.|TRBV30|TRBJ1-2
TGTGCCTCAGACGGATATGGCTACACCTTC
CASDGYGYTF
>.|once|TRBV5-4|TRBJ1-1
TGTGCCAGCAGCAGGGACATCGCTGAAGCTTTCTTT
CASSRDIAEAFF
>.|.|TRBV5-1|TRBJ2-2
TGCGCCAGCAGCTTGGCCAAGGGGGAGAGGACCGGGGAGCTGTTTTTT
CASSLAKGERTGELFF
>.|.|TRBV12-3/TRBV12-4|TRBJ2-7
TGTGCCAGCAGTTTGCTGGGGAATTACGAGCAGTACTTC
CASSLLGNYEQYF
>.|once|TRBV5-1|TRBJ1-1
TGCGCCAGCAGCTTGTCCCCAGATGGTGCAGCTTTCTTT
CASSLSPDGAAFF
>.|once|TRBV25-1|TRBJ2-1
TGTGCCAGCTCTAGAGCGGAGGTTTTTTACAATGAGCAGTTCTTC
CASSRAEVFYNEQFF
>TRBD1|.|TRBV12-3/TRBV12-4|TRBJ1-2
TGTGCCACCAAAGATGGGACAGGCTATGGCTACACCTTC
CATKDGTGYGYTF
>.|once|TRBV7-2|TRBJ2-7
TGTGCCAGCAGCTTATTGTCCAGTCCAAGCTCCTACGAGCAGTACTTC
CASSLLSSPSSYEQYF
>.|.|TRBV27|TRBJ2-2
TGTGCCAGCAGTTTATACAGGGCCGGGGAGCTGTTTTTT
CASSLYRAGELFF
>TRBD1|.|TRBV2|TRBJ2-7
TGTGCCAGCAGTCTTCAGGGGACAGCCTGGGGGTACGAGCAGTACTTC
CASSLQGTAWGYEQYF
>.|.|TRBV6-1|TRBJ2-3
TGTGCCAGCAGTGAAGGAGGGACTTATTCCACAGATACGCAGTATTTT
CASSEGGTYSTDTQYF
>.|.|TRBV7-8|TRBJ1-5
TGTGCCAGCAGCTTAGGGACAACTAATCAGCCCCAGCATTTT
CASSLGTTNQPQHF
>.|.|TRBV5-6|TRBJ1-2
TGTGCCACCCACGGACGGGGGCAAATGGGTGGCTACACCTTC
CATHGRGQMGGYTF
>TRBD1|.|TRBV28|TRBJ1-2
TGTGCCAGCACTTCCCCTGACAGGGGGCTAGGCTACACCTTC
CASTSPDRGLGYTF